This entry is about one T cell receptor beta chain. The data are from a study of ipilimumab plus nivolumab after autologous stem cell transplantation. Whole-study context: The DLBCL group included primary refractory and relapsed cases.

Using immunoSEQ multiplex PCR, the repertoire was profiled, and TCRdb retains in-frame clones only, with some absent. The sample shows 15,000 to 20,000 clones, around four fifths of them seen only once. Ipilimumab, 1 mg/kg, started 14 to 28 days after autologous transplant. The sequence came from a male donor with diffuse large B-cell lymphoma. The starting material was PBMCs, obtained in a trial of ipilimumab plus nivolumab as post-transplant consolidation.

DNA for the CDR3: TGTGCCAGCCGATGGGGGGGGCGTAATGAAAAACTGTTTTTT. Amino acid sequence: CASRWGGRNEKLFF. The rearrangement links TRBV21-1 to TRBJ1-4. TRBV21-1 is noted as a pseudogene. The CDR3 extends over 14 amino acids.